The sample holds many counts of the clone carrying this TCR beta chain. Germline V gene lookup returns CDR1 MNHNS and CDR2 SASEGT. V lost 7 bases, J lost 7 bases, and 25 bases lay in between. The CDR3 has 17 residues. Construction of TCR beta libraries relied on iRepertoire HTBI primers and on Arm-PCR targeting CDR3 regions. A single record per CDR3 protein comes from TCRdb applying MiXCR to the multiplex PCR reads. The data show about 470,000 distinct CDR3 sequences, roughly 15% seen once. This sample was included in a study of regulatory T cells in long-lasting Graves disease. Indicated time point: newly diagnosed GD, antithyroid drugs for less than 3 months. From RNA extracted from PBMCs, the TCR library was made. This sample also belongs to another study, concerning T cells in Graves' hyperthyroidism and ophthalmopathy. That study adds: Patients aged 18 to 65 had newly diagnosed hyperthyroidism that had lasted under 2 months. Most expanded thyroid clonotypes above 0.001 also appeared in blood. The model identified upcoming ophthalmopathy a median approximately seven months ahead of onset.

The sequence came from a middle-aged man with Graves disease. V and J are TRBV6-1 and TRBJ2-2, with D possibly TRBD2 on 6 matching bases. The material was peripheral blood mononuclear cells (PBMCs), obtained at new diagnosis, from a patient treated with antithyroid drugs. The CDR3 DNA is TGTGCCAGCAACGACCCTGGGAGGACACCCTACGACGGGGAGCTGTTTTTT. This translates into CASNDPGRTPYDGELFF.